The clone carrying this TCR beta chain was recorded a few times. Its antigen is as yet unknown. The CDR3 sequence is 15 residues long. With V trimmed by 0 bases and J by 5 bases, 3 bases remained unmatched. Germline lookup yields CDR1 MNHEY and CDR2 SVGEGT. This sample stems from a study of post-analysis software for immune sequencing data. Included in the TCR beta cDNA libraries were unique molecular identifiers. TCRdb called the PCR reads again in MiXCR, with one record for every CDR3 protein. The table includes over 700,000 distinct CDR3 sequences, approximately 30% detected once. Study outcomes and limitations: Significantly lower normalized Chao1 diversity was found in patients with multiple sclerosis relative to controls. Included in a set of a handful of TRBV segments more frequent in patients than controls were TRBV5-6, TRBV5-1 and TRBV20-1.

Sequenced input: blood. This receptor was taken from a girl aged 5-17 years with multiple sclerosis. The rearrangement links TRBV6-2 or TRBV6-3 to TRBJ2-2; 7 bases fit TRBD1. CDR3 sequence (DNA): TGTGCCAGCAGTTACTCGACAGGGTGGACCGGGGAGCTGTTTTTT. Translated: CASSYSTGWTGELFF.